Below are 26 T cell receptor beta chains sequenced from a single sample in a study of shared clonotypes between healthy human individuals. Sequencing used immunoSEQ multiplex PCR; TCRdb keeps in-frame clones, though not all of them. Here the sample spans about a million clones, about 70% being singletons. Sequencing was done on a sample of memory CD4+ T cells sorted from blood. Regarding subset: CD45RA-negative fraction. The receptors stem from a man between 18 and 35 years old in good health.

This clone came up a few times. This chain connects TRBV7-8 to TRBJ2-7; 7 nucleotides agree with TRBD2. The V and J ends lost 3 bases and 5 bases, in that order; junction bases with no gene match: 13. CDR1 SGHVS and CDR2 FQNEAQ come from the germline V gene. The CDR3 is 16 residues long. As DNA, the CDR3 is TGTGCCAGCAGCTTCCCCCTAGTCGGCGGGAGCCACGAGCAGTACTTC. As protein: CASSFPLVGGSHEQYF.

A few counts support this clone. V and J are TRBV6-4 and TRBJ1-5; D perhaps matches TRBD1 (5 bases). In germline, CDR1 is MRHNA, CDR2 SNTAGT. Trimming took off 3 bases at V and 6 bases at J, with 12 bases between the two ends. CDR3 length: 14 amino acids. Here the CDR3 DNA reads TGTGCCAGCAGTGAGCTTGGGGGGGGTCAGCCCCAGCATTTT. It specifies CASSELGGGQPQHF.

The chain joins TRBV5-1 to TRBJ1-6, with D tentatively TRBD1 (5 bases). This CDR3 spans 15 amino acids. Germline V gene lookup returns CDR1 SGHRS and CDR2 YFSETQ. With 6 bases removed from V and 0 bases from J, the gap between germline ends came to 10 bases. The CDR3 loop reads CASKVDSSYNSPLHF. In DNA form, the CDR3 reads TGCGCCAGCAAGGTCGACAGCTCCTATAATTCACCCCTCCACTTT.

Of note for this clone: Other nucleotide sequences from this sample produce the same CDR3. The V call is TRBV5-1, the J call TRBJ2-7; no definite D call. Trimming took off 0 bases at V and 3 bases at J, with 4 bases between the two ends. The CDR3 is made up of 12 amino acids. The V gene's germline CDR1 is SGHRS and CDR2 YFSETQ. The CDR3 sequence: CASSLDRYEQYF. CDR3 bases: TGCGCCAGCAGCTTGGATCGCTACGAGCAGTACTTC.

This clone was picked up a small number of times. The rearrangement uses TRBV11-2 and TRBJ2-1; 8 bases fit TRBD2. Germline V CDR1 and CDR2: SGHAT, FQNNGV. With V trimmed by 0 bases and J by 13 bases, 5 bases remained unmatched. The CDR3 is 13 residues long. The CDR3: CASSLDPGGVQFF. The DNA for the CDR3 is TGTGCCAGCAGCTTAGACCCGGGAGGGGTCCAGTTCTTC.

Only a few counts were recorded for this clone. This chain joins TRBV19 and TRBJ1-1; unclear D gene. Germline CDR1 and CDR2: LNHDA and SQIVND (reference sequence). Trimming removed 5 bases from V and 0 bases from J, with 10 bases in between. This CDR3 contains 14 residues. The CDR3 nucleotides read TGTGCCAGTAGTCTCGGACCTATGAACACTGAAGCTTTCTTT. This codes for CASSLGPMNTEAFF.

This clone was picked up one time. The rearrangement joins TRBV7-9 to TRBJ2-1; TRBD2 matches 8 bases. The length of the CDR3 is 14 residues. The ends lost 5 bases at V and 7 bases at J; junction bases unmatched: 7. CDR1 and CDR2 from the germline V gene are SEHNR and FQNEAQ (reference sequence). The CDR3 here is CASSIGLAGNEQFF. In nucleotides, the CDR3 is TGTGCCAGCAGCATAGGCCTAGCGGGTAATGAGCAGTTCTTC.

The chain is built from TRBV27 and TRBJ2-3; D not certain. V was clipped by 0 bases and J by 3 bases, with 10 bases between them. Germline loops: CDR1 MNHEY, CDR2 SMNVEV (reference sequence). The CDR3 contains 15 residues. CDR3 residues: CASSLSFGRTDTQYF. CDR3 DNA: TGTGCCAGCAGTTTATCATTCGGACGAACAGATACGCAGTATTTT.

J is TRBJ1-3 and V is TRBV5-1; TRBD1 matches at 8 bases. This CDR3 comprises 16 residues. Germline V gives CDR1 SGHRS, CDR2 YFSETQ. J was trimmed by 5 bases and V by 6 bases; bases with no gene match: 13. DNA of the CDR3: TGCGCCAGCACGAGGTCCGGGACAGGCGTCCGAAACACCATATATTTT. Protein sequence: CASTRSGTGVRNTIYF.

Points on this clone: The sample holds other DNA sequences that translate to the same CDR3. This chain uses TRBV9 with TRBJ2-7; D unresolved. V was clipped by 0 bases and J by 1 base, with 8 bases between them. This CDR3 comprises 14 residues. CDR1 is SGDLS, CDR2 YYNGEE, per germline. The CDR3 loop is CASSVGLSSYEQYF. As DNA, the CDR3 is TGTGCCAGCAGCGTAGGTCTCAGTTCCTACGAGCAGTACTTC. Based on the CDR3 plus reference TRBV9 and TRBJ2-7, the full variable domain is DSGVTQTPKHLITATGQRVTLRCSPRSGDLSVYWYQQSLDQGLQFLIQYYNGEERAKGNILERFSAQQFPDLHSELNLSSLELGDSALYFCASSVGLSSYEQYFGPGTRLTVT.

The genes are TRBV10-2 and TRBJ2-5, with D perhaps assigned TRBD1 or TRBD2 (5 bases each). V gave up 3 bases and J gave up 4 bases, with 15 bases separating them. The CDR3 covers 15 residues. CDR1 and CDR2 from the germline V gene are WSHSY and SAAADI. The CDR3 reads CASSDGIRGGETQYF. As DNA, the CDR3 is TGCGCCAGCAGTGATGGGATCCGTGGGGGAGAGACCCAGTACTTC.

This clone has a single count. The chain has TRBV19 and TRBJ1-6; D not resolved. The germline V gene encodes CDR1 LNHDA and CDR2 SQIVND (reference sequence). V lost 3 bases and J 4 bases, leaving 13 bases between the germline ends. The CDR3 totals 16 residues. CDR3 residues: CASSIAAAQYNSPLHF. The CDR3 DNA is TGTGCCAGTAGTATTGCGGCAGCCCAGTATAATTCACCCCTCCACTTT.

This clone was observed a handful of times. The rearrangement uses TRBV5-4 and TRBJ2-6, with a weak D call TRBD1 (5 bases). Germline V gene data show CDR1 as SGHNT and CDR2 as YYREEE (reference sequence). Trimming left V 3 bases short and J 4 bases short, with 14 bases between. The CDR3 spans 16 residues. As DNA, the CDR3 is TGTGCCAGCAGCTCGGGCAGGGTGGACGGGGCCAACGTCCTGACTTTC. It specifies CASSSGRVDGANVLTF.

V gene TRBV4-1 combines with J gene TRBJ2-3; D is unresolved. Germline CDR1 MGHRA, CDR2 YSYEKL. CDR3 length: 16 amino acids. Trimming shortened V by 4 bases and J by 0 bases, and 14 bases separated the two germline ends. CDR3 in amino acids: CASSPLTATSTDTQYF. The CDR3 DNA sequence: TGCGCCAGCAGCCCCCTTACAGCAACTAGCACAGATACGCAGTATTTT.

This chain connects TRBV27 to TRBJ2-3; 9 nucleotides line up with TRBD2. Germline assignment: CDR1 MNHEY and CDR2 SMNVEV (reference sequence). The J segment lost 4 bases and the V segment lost 3 bases, leaving 2 bases of the junction unmatched. CDR3 size: 14 residues. In DNA, the CDR3 is TGTGCCAGCAGTTTTGGCGGGAGGGCAGATACGCAGTATTTT. Its protein product is CASSFGGRADTQYF.

The chain employs TRBV11-2 and TRBJ2-1; possibly TRBD2 for D (5 bases). There are 13 residues in the CDR3. In germline, CDR1 is SGHAT, CDR2 FQNNGV. V lost 5 bases and J lost 12, with 17 bases in between. CDR3 bases: TGTGCCAGCAGCCCCCTCGGACTCACGTGGCAGTTCTTC. Translation: CASSPLGLTWQFF.

The chain uses TRBV30 and TRBJ2-7; tentative D call: TRBD2 (5 bases). Trimming left V 2 bases short and J 7 bases short, with 15 bases between. The V gene's germline CDR1 is GTSNPN and CDR2 SVGIG (reference sequence). The CDR3 is 13 residues long. The DNA for the CDR3 is TGTGCCTGGAGTTATGGTCCCGGGGTGGAGCAGTACTTC. Amino acids: CAWSYGPGVEQYF.

This clone was seen more than once but under ten times. The junction departs from germline at one end; a sequencing error may be responsible. The V gene is TRBV2, the J gene TRBJ2-1; D gene uncertain. Germline-derived CDR1 and CDR2 are SNHLY and FYNNEI. This CDR3 region has 10 residues. The CDR3 here is CASTSVDQVF. CDR3 nucleotide sequence: TGTGCCAGCACCAGCGTTGATCAGGTCTTC.

The sample holds many counts of this clone. This CDR3 is CASFPIGREGLEQYF. CDR3 DNA: TGCGCCAGCTTCCCTATCGGAAGGGAGGGACTGGAGCAGTACTTC. The rearrangement joins TRBV23-1 to TRBJ2-7, with 7 nucleotides matching TRBD2. TRBV23-1 is an ORF; its function is uncertain. J was trimmed by 7 bases and V by 8 bases; bases with no gene match: 17. The CDR3 consists of 15 residues.

This chain links TRBV5-1 with TRBJ1-5; maybe TRBD1 (5 bases). Trimming shortened V by 5 bases and J by 3 bases, and 15 bases separated the two germline ends. Germline V lookup: CDR1 SGHRS, CDR2 YFSETQ. The CDR3 totals 15 residues. The CDR3 DNA reads as TGCGCCAGCAGGGGACCAGACAGACCCAATCAGCCCCAGCATTTT. Translating it yields CASRGPDRPNQPQHF.

The rearrangement joins TRBV10-3 to TRBJ2-3; 9 bases agree with TRBD2. The CDR3 runs 15 residues. The germline gives CDR1 ENHRY, CDR2 SYGVKD. Trimming cost V 3 bases and J 5 bases; bases outside gene matches: 6. The DNA for the CDR3 is TGTGCCATCAGTGAACGCGGGAGGGCCGGAGATACGCAGTATTTT. It is translated as CAISERGRAGDTQYF.

The chain joins TRBV18 to TRBJ1-5; a weak D match, TRBD1 (6 bases). The germline gives CDR1 KGHSH, CDR2 LQKENI. The V and J ends lost 5 bases and 3 bases respectively, with 17 bases between them. CDR3 length: 16 amino acids. CDR3 DNA: TGTGCCAGCTCAGCCTTGGGGCAGGGGCCCAATCAGCCCCAGCATTTT. Translated: CASSALGQGPNQPQHF.

This clone was detected many times. V is TRBV5-1 and J is TRBJ2-7, with 9 bases fitting TRBD1. Germline CDR1 reads SGHRS; CDR2 reads YFSETQ. The CDR3 is 15 amino acids. With 1 base clipped from V and 2 bases from J, the junction kept 4 bases outside the gene matches. CDR3 sequence (DNA): TGCGCCAGCAGCTTGAACAGGGGGCCCACCTACGAGCAGTACTTC. Protein product: CASSLNRGPTYEQYF.

The CDR3 loop is CASSPGGLAGGITDTQYF. CDR3 sequence (DNA): TGTGCCAGCAGCCCAGGCGGACTAGCGGGGGGGATCACAGATACGCAGTATTTT. The V call is TRBV5-8, the J call TRBJ2-3, with TRBD2 matching over 15 bases. In germline, CDR1 is SGHTS, CDR2 YDEGEE. V lost 4 bases, J lost 2 bases, and 8 bases stayed unmatched. This CDR3 has 18 amino acids.

Details on this clone: An end of the junction differs from the germline gene, which may be a read error. This sequence joins TRBV7-7 and TRBJ2-3; D may be TRBD1 (7 bases). The CDR3 spans 16 residues. Germline CDR1 reads SSHAT; CDR2 reads FNYEAQ (reference sequence). Here the CDR3 reads CASSPGGGPTADTQYF. Written as DNA, the CDR3 is TGTGCTAGCAGCCCTGGAGGGGGCCCAACCGCAGATACGCAGTATTTT.

The V gene is TRBV7-9, the J gene TRBJ2-5; 10 nucleotides agree with TRBD2. The DNA matches TRBJ2-7 better at its end, which makes the J call doubtful. The germline V gene has CDR1 SEHNR and CDR2 FQNEAQ (reference sequence). The CDR3 runs 17 residues. CDR3 in DNA: TGTGCCAGCAGCTTAATGGGGAAAGCGGGAGGGTCCTACGAGCAGTACTTC. Encoded protein: CASSLMGKAGGSYEQYF.